A single sample is the source of the 24 T cell receptor beta chains below, sequenced in a study of vaccination effects on CD4 cells after COVID-19. Only in-frame clones appear in the TCRdb table, and some are missing; sequencing was by immunoSEQ multiplex PCR. The data hold tens of thousands of clones, with about two thirds observed a single time. Isolating CD4+ T cells followed approximately 10 days of culture. No antigen is known for these receptors. This specimen was CD4+ T cells from PBMCs cultured without peptide, taken before COVID-19 vaccination. The source is a human donor who had a prior SARS-CoV-2 infection.

The chain is built from TRBV5-1 and TRBJ2-5, with 7 bases identical to TRBD2. Germline V gene sequence: CDR1 SGHRS, CDR2 YFSETQ. V gave up 3 bases and J gave up 5 bases; unmatched junction bases: 7. The CDR3 is 14 amino acids. The CDR3 nucleotides are TGCGCCAGCAGCTGGGGTACTAGCGCTGAGACCCAGTACTTC. The encoded protein is CASSWGTSAETQYF.

The chain joins TRBV6-1 to TRBJ2-1; 8 nucleotides line up with TRBD2. CDR1 is MNHNS and CDR2 is SASEGT in the germline V gene. The CDR3 totals 14 residues. Trimming cost V 1 base and J 8 bases; bases outside gene matches: 4. The CDR3 coding sequence is TGTGCCAGCAGTGAAGACGGGAGGGTAGATGAGCAGTTCTTC. It encodes CASSEDGRVDEQFF.

The CDR3 reads CAWSVFRIPADTIYF. CDR3 nucleotides: TGTGCCTGGAGTGTATTTAGGATCCCGGCGGACACCATATATTTT. The chain couples TRBV30 to TRBJ1-3, with D unresolved. V gave up 0 bases and J gave up 8 bases, with 17 bases separating them. The CDR3 runs to 15 residues. CDR1 GTSNPN and CDR2 SVGIG come from the germline V gene (reference sequence).

V usage is TRBV5-1 and J usage is TRBJ2-4, with D perhaps given as TRBD1 or TRBD2 (5 bases each). The CDR3 length is 21 residues. The V and J ends lost 3 bases and 4 bases respectively, with 32 bases between them. Germline CDR1 SGHRS, CDR2 YFSETQ. CDR3 nucleotide sequence: TGCGCCAGCAGCTACGGCAAACTTTGGGGTAGGGGAGAGACCGATAAAAACATTCAGTACTTC. It encodes CASSYGKLWGRGETDKNIQYF. The complete variable domain, with remaining parts taken from reference TRBV5-1 and TRBJ2-4, reads KAGVTQTPRYLIKTRGQQVTLSCSPISGHRSVSWYQQTPGQGLQFLFEYFSETQRNKGNFPGRFSGRQFSNSRSEMNVSTLELGDSALYLCASSYGKLWGRGETDKNIQYFGAGTRLSVL.

The rearrangement links TRBV9 to TRBJ2-6; D call uncertain. CDR3 size: 15 residues. Germline V gene data show CDR1 as SGDLS and CDR2 as YYNGEE. Trimming cost V 4 bases and J 0 bases, with 8 bases left between them. CDR3 in DNA: TGTGCCAGCAGCCTCGCAAGCTCTGGGGCCAACGTCCTGACTTTC. Translating it yields CASSLASSGANVLTF.

The chain has TRBV5-5 and TRBJ1-2; no reliable D call. V gave up 5 bases and J gave up 4 bases, with 24 bases separating them. The CDR3 consists of 17 residues. CDR1 SGHKS and CDR2 YYEKEE come from the germline V gene (reference sequence). The CDR3 sequence: CASRHRPVGPSTYGYTF. CDR3 nucleotide sequence: TGTGCCAGCAGGCATCGACCAGTCGGGCCTTCGACCTATGGCTACACCTTC. Using reference TRBV5-5 and TRBJ1-2 for the parts outside the CDR3, the full variable domain is DAGVTQSPTHLIKTRGQQVTLRCSPISGHKSVSWYQQVLGQGPQFIFQYYEKEERGRGNFPDRFSARQFPNYSSELNVNALLLGDSALYLCASRHRPVGPSTYGYTFGSGTRLTVV.

The chain recombines TRBV7-2 with TRBJ2-7, with no clear D. Germline V CDR1 and CDR2: SGHTA, FQGNSA. There are 13 residues in the CDR3. V lost 5 bases and J lost 4, with 12 bases in between. The CDR3 reads CASSTQGRYEQYF. In nucleotides, the CDR3 is TGTGCCAGCAGCACCCAAGGACGGTACGAGCAGTACTTC. Complete variable domain (other parts from reference TRBV7-2 and TRBJ2-7): GAGVSQSPSNKVTEKGKDVELRCDPISGHTALYWYRQSLGQGLEFLIYFQGNSAPDKSGLPSDRFSAERTGGSVSTLTIQRTQQEDSAVYLCASSTQGRYEQYFGPGTRLTVT.

This clone was seen only once. The V and J genes are TRBV7-2 and TRBJ2-7; TRBD2 matches 7 bases. CDR3 length: 15 amino acids. Germline CDR1 reads SGHTA; CDR2 reads FQGNSA. The V segment lost 4 bases and the J segment 3 bases; nucleotides outside the gene matches: 9. The CDR3 reads CASSSQPSGLYEQYF. CDR3 coding DNA: TGTGCCAGCAGCTCGCAGCCTAGCGGACTCTACGAGCAGTACTTC.

In DNA form, the CDR3 reads TGTGCCAGCAGCTGGGGGCGGGGGAGACTTTCCTACGAGCAGTACTTC. The encoded protein is CASSWGRGRLSYEQYF. The rearrangement uses TRBV7-2 and TRBJ2-7, with a possible D match to TRBD2 (7 bases). The length of the CDR3 is 16 residues. V was pared by 4 bases and J by 1 base, with 17 bases between. Germline V lookup: CDR1 SGHTA, CDR2 FQGNSA.

The sample holds a few counts of this clone. The gene calls are TRBV6-5 and TRBJ1-3; D not certain. The germline CDR1 and CDR2 sequences are MNHEY and SVGAGI. The V end was cut by 11 bases, the J end by 2 bases, with 10 bases between. This CDR3 spans 12 amino acids. In nucleotides, the CDR3 is TGTGCCCGACGATCCCCTGGAAACACCATATATTTT. Translating gives CARRSPGNTIYF.

This clone was detected only a few times. The chain joins TRBV21-1 to TRBJ2-7. TRBV21-1 is deemed a pseudogene. This CDR3 is 16 amino acids long. This CDR3 is CASSKTERLCSYEQYF. CDR3 DNA sequence: TGTGCCAGCAGCAAAACAGAAAGACTTTGCTCCTACGAGCAGTACTTC.

There are a few counts of this clone. This sequence joins TRBV2 and TRBJ2-7, with TRBD1 identical over 9 bases. V gave up 4 bases and J gave up 3 bases; unmatched junction bases: 4. Germline V gene sequence: CDR1 SNHLY, CDR2 FYNNEI. The CDR3 extends over 14 amino acids. CDR3 bases: TGTGCCAGCAGTGGGACAGGGGTCTACTACGAGCAGTACTTC. Residues: CASSGTGVYYEQYF. Complete variable domain (other parts from reference TRBV2 and TRBJ2-7): EPEVTQTPSHQVTQMGQEVILRCVPISNHLYFYWYRQILGQKVEFLVSFYNNEISEKSEIFDDQFSVERPDGSNFTLKIRSTKLEDSAMYFCASSGTGVYYEQYFGPGTRLTVT.

The V and J genes are TRBV4-1 and TRBJ2-7; D is perhaps TRBD2 (5 bases). CDR3 size: 17 residues. V was clipped by 1 base and J by 3 bases, with 19 bases between them. The V gene's germline CDR1 is MGHRA and CDR2 YSYEKL. The CDR3 nucleotides read TGCGCCAGCAGCCAAGGACCAACTGCTGGACTTCTCTACGAGCAGTACTTC. It is translated as CASSQGPTAGLLYEQYF.

In nucleotides, the CDR3 is TGCAGTGCTAGTTACAGTTATAGCAATCAGCCCCAGCATTTT. Its protein product is CSASYSYSNQPQHF. The chain recombines TRBV20-1 with TRBJ1-5; D gene uncertain. This CDR3 comprises 14 residues. The germline V gene has CDR1 DFQATT and CDR2 SNEGSKA (reference sequence). Trimming stripped 3 bases from V and 0 bases from J, with 9 bases between.

This rearrangement joins TRBV10-2 to TRBJ2-5; possibly TRBD1 or TRBD2 for D (5 bases each). This CDR3 contains 12 residues. The ends were cut back, 6 bases at V and 4 bases at J, with 9 bases in the middle. CDR1 WSHSY and CDR2 SAAADI come from the germline V gene. The CDR3 region is CASRGDVETQYF. CDR3 in DNA: TGCGCCAGCAGGGGGGACGTAGAGACCCAGTACTTC.

The chain carries TRBV18 and TRBJ2-7; D call uncertain. V lost 0 bases and J lost 4, with 10 bases in between. There are 14 residues in the CDR3. Germline loops: CDR1 KGHSH, CDR2 LQKENI. CDR3 residues: CASSPPTLVYEQYF. CDR3 DNA sequence: TGTGCCAGCTCACCACCAACCCTCGTATACGAGCAGTACTTC. Drawing the rest from reference TRBV18 and TRBJ2-7, the complete variable domain is NAGVMQNPRHLVRRRGQEARLRCSPMKGHSHVYWYRQLPEEGLKFMVYLQKENIIDESGMPKERFSAEFPKEGPSILRIQQVVRGDSAAYFCASSPPTLVYEQYFGPGTRLTVT.

This rearrangement joins TRBV27 to TRBJ2-3; D call uncertain. V was cut by 6 bases and J by 4 bases, with 11 bases left in between. Germline assignment: CDR1 MNHEY and CDR2 SMNVEV (reference sequence). There are 13 residues in the CDR3. The CDR3 coding sequence is TGTGCCAGCAGGTTTTCGGCTGCAGATACGCAGTATTTT. Translated: CASRFSAADTQYF.

The chain links TRBV24-1 to TRBJ2-2, with TRBD2 matching over 11 bases. The CDR3 has 16 amino acids. Germline trimming cut 3 bases from V and 6 bases from J; bases unmatched to any gene: 5. CDR1 and CDR2 (germline): KGHDR, SFDVKD. CDR3 DNA: TGTGCCACCAGTGATCCGACTAGCGGGACCTCCGGGGAGCTGTTTTTT. Its translation: CATSDPTSGTSGELFF.

This clone was seen more than once but under ten times. This rearrangement joins TRBV11-2 to TRBJ2-1, with 11 nucleotides matching TRBD2. The V gene's germline CDR1 is SGHAT and CDR2 FQNNGV. The trim removed 7 bases at V and 3 bases at J, leaving 8 bases unmatched. This CDR3 is 16 amino acids long. CDR3 loop: CASTPIGTSGYNEQFF. CDR3 DNA sequence: TGTGCCAGCACCCCCATCGGGACTAGCGGCTACAATGAGCAGTTCTTC.

The rearrangement joins TRBV7-9 to TRBJ2-5; D is ambiguous. Germline assignment: CDR1 SEHNR and CDR2 FQNEAQ (reference sequence). CDR3 size: 13 residues. Trimming took off 1 base at V and 1 base at J, with 4 bases between the two ends. The CDR3 sequence: CASSLDPQETQYF. CDR3 nucleotides: TGTGCCAGCAGCTTAGATCCCCAAGAGACCCAGTACTTC.

V and J are TRBV11-3 and TRBJ2-1; 15 bases map to TRBD2. CDR3 length: 16 amino acids. With 2 bases clipped from V and 7 bases from J, the junction kept 3 bases outside the gene matches. Per germline, CDR1 SGHNT and CDR2 YENEEA. The CDR3 bases are TGTGCCAGCAGCTTATCCGGACTAGCGGGAGGGAATGAGCAGTTCTTC. Protein product: CASSLSGLAGGNEQFF.

This clone appeared once. The CDR3 DNA is TGTGCCAGCTCACCATTGACTGGACTAGCGGGGGGGCTCGGAAACACAGATACGCAGTATTTT. Its protein product is CASSPLTGLAGGLGNTDTQYF. The gene calls are TRBV18 and TRBJ2-3, with 15 bases matching TRBD2. CDR1 is KGHSH, CDR2 LQKENI, per germline. CDR3 size: 21 residues. V gave up 2 bases and J gave up 2 bases; unmatched junction bases: 14.

The chain carries TRBV6-5 and TRBJ1-5; D is ambiguous. CDR3 length: 13 amino acids. Germline-derived CDR1 and CDR2 are MNHEY and SVGAGI. The V gene lost 6 bases and the J gene lost 5 bases, with 11 bases spanning the gap. CDR3 sequence: CASRMDGDQPQHF. Here the CDR3 DNA reads TGTGCCAGCAGGATGGACGGGGATCAGCCCCAGCATTTT.

For the CDR3, the DNA is TGCGCCAGCAGCTTGGTTGCTAGCGGGTACAATGAGCAGTTCTTC. This gives the protein CASSLVASGYNEQFF. The genes are TRBV5-1 and TRBJ2-1; 8 positions match TRBD2. Germline V gives CDR1 SGHRS, CDR2 YFSETQ. This CDR3 spans 15 amino acids. V shed 0 bases and J 4 bases; nucleotides not matched to a gene: 3.